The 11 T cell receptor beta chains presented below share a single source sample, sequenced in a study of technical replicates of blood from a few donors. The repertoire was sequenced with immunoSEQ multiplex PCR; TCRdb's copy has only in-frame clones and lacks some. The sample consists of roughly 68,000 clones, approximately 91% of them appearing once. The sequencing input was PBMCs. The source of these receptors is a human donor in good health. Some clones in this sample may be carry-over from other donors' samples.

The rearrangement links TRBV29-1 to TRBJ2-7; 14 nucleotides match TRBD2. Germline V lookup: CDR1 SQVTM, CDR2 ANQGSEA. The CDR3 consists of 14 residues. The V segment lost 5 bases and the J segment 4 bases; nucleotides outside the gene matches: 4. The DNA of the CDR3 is TGCAGCGTTCGCGGGACTAGCGGGAGTTACGAGCAGTACTTC. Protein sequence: CSVRGTSGSYEQYF.

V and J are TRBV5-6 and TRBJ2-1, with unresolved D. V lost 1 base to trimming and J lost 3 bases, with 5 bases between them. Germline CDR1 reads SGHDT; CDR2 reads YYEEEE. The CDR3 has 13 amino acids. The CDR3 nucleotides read TGTGCCAGCAGCTTGCCTAACTACAATGAGCAGTTCTTC. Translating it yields CASSLPNYNEQFF.

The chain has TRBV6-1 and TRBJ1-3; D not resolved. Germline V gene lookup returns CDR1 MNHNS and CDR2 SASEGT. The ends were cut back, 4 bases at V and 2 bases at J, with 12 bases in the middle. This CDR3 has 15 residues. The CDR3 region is CASSVLIGAGNTIYF. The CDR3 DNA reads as TGTGCCAGCAGTGTTCTGATCGGGGCTGGAAACACCATATATTTT.

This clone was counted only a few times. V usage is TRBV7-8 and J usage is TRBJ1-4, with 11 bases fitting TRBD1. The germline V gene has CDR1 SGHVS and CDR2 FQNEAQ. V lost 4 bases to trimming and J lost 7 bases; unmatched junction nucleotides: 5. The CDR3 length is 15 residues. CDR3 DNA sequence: TGTGCCAGCAGCTACGGGACAGGGGGGAGTGAAAAACTGTTTTTT. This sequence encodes CASSYGTGGSEKLFF.

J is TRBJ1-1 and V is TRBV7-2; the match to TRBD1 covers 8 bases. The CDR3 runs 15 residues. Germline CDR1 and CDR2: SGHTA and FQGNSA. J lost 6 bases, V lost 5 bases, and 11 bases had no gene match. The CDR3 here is CASSLETGASAEAFF. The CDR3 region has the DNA TGTGCCAGCAGCCTCGAGACAGGGGCGAGCGCTGAAGCTTTCTTT.

The CDR3 DNA is TGTGCCAGTAGTCCCGTTGGCCTAGTGTTATCCACCGGGGAGCTGTTTTTT. It specifies CASSPVGLVLSTGELFF. This chain links TRBV19 with TRBJ2-2, with D hard to call. Germline V gene lookup returns CDR1 LNHDA and CDR2 SQIVND (reference sequence). The ends were cut back, 5 bases at V and 4 bases at J, with 20 bases in the middle. The CDR3 has 17 amino acids. The whole variable domain, filled in from reference TRBV19 and TRBJ2-2, reads DGGITQSPKYLFRKEGQNVTLSCEQNLNHDAMYWYRQDPGQGLRLIYYSQIVNDFQKGDIAEGYSVSREKKESFPLTVTSAQKNPTAFYLCASSPVGLVLSTGELFFGEGSRLTVL.

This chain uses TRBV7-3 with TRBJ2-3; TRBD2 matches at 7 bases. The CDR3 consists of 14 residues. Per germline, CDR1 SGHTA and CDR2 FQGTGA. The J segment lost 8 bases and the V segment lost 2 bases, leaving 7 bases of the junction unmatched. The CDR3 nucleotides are TGTGCCAGCAGCTTATTCCCGACGGGGGGTACGCAGTATTTT. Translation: CASSLFPTGGTQYF.

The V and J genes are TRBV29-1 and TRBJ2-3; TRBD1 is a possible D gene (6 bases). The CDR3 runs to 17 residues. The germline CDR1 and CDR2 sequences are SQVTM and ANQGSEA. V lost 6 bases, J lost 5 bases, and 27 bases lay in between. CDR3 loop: CSVKFSDSANWGDTQYF. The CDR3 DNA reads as TGCAGCGTAAAGTTTTCGGACAGTGCGAATTGGGGAGATACGCAGTATTTT.

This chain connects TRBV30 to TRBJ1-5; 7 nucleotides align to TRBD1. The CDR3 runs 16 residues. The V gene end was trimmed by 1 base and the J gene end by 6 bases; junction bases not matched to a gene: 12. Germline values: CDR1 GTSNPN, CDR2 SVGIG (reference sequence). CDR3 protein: CAWSDSPGGSGQPQHF. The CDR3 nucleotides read TGTGCCTGGAGTGATTCCCCAGGGGGTTCGGGTCAGCCCCAGCATTTT.

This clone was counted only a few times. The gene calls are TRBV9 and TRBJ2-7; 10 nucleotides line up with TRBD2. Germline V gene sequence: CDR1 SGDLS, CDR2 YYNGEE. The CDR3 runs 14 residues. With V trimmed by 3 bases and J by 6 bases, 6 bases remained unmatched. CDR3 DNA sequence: TGTGCCAGCAGCGACAAGCGGGAGGGCCCCGAGCAGTACTTC. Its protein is CASSDKREGPEQYF.

CDR3 DNA: TGTGCCAGCAGGCCAGGGGCCAACACCGGGGAGCTGTTTTTT. Protein product: CASRPGANTGELFF. The chain links TRBV6-6 to TRBJ2-2, with D maybe TRBD1 (6 bases). V dropped 6 bases and J dropped 2 bases, with 10 bases sitting between them. Looked up from germline, CDR1 is MNHNY and CDR2 is SVGAGI (reference sequence). This CDR3 is 14 amino acids long.